Here is one T cell receptor (beta chain) with its context. Its target is not known. The record originates from a study of cytomegalovirus exposure and HLA in healthy donors. Findings and caveats of the study: There was a cluster of highly shared sequence variants that was likely a sequencing artifact. Overall, about 160 TCR beta chains were annotated as cytomegalovirus-associated.

Trimming shortened V by 0 bases and J by 6 bases, and 5 bases separated the two germline ends. The CDR3 has 12 amino acids. Germline CDR1 PRHDT, CDR2 FYEKMQ (reference sequence). Vbeta (60) and Jbeta (13) primers were used in the PCR. The assay was immunoSEQ multiplex PCR, and TCRdb's table has in-frame clones only and misses some. The sample has 100,000 to 150,000 clones; less than 90% are singletons. The rearrangement links TRBV13 to TRBJ1-1, with D uncertain. Sequencing used PBMCs. The source of this sequence is a man between 18 and 35 years old in good health and CMV-seropositive. CDR3 in amino acids: CASSLGFSEAFF. The CDR3 coding sequence is TGTGCCAGCAGCTTAGGCTTTTCTGAAGCTTTCTTT.